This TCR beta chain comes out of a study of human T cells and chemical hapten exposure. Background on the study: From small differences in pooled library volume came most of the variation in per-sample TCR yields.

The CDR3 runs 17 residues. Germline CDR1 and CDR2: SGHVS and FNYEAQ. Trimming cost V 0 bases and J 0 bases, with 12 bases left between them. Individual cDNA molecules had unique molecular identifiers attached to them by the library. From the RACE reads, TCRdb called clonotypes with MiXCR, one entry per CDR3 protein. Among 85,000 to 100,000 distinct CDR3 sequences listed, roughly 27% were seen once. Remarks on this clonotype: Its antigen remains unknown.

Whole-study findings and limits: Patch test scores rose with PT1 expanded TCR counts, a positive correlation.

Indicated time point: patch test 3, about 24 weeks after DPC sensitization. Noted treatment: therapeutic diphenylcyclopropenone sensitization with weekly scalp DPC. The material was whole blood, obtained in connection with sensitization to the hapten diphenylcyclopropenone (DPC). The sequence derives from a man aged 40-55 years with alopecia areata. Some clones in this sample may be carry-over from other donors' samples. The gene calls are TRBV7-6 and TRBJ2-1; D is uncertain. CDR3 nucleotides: TGTGCCAGCAGCTTAGCTAGGCACCTAAGCTCCTACAATGAGCAGTTCTTC. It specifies CASSLARHLSSYNEQFF.